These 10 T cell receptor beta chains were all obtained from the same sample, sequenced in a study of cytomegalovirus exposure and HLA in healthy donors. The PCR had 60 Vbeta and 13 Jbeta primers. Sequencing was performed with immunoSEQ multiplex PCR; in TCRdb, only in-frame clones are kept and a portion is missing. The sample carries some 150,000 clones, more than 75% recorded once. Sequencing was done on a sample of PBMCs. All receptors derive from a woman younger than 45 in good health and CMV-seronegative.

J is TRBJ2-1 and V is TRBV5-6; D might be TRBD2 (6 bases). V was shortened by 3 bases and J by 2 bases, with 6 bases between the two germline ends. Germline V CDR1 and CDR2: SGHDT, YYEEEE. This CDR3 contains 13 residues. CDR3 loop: CASSSGAYNEQFF. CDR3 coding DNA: TGTGCCAGCAGCTCGGGAGCCTACAATGAGCAGTTCTTC.

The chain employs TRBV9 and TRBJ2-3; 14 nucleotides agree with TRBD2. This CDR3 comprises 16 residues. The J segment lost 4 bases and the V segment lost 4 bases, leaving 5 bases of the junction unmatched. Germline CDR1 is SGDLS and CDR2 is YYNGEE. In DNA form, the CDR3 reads TGTGCCAGCAGCCCCACGACTAGCGGGAGGGCAGATACGCAGTATTTT. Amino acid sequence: CASSPTTSGRADTQYF.

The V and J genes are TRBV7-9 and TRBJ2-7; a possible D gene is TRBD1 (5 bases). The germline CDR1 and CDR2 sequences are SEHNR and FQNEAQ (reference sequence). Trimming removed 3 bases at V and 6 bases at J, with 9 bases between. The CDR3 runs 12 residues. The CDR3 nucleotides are TGTGCCAGCAGCTTCAGGGCTGGCGAGCAGTACTTC. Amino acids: CASSFRAGEQYF.

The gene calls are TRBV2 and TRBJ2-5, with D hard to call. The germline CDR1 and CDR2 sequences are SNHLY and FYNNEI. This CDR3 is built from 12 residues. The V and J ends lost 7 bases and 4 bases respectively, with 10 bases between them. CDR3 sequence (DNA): TGTGCCAGCACCCCCCTCAGAGAGACCCAGTACTTC. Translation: CASTPLRETQYF. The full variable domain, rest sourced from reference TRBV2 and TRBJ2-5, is EPEVTQTPSHQVTQMGQEVILRCVPISNHLYFYWYRQILGQKVEFLVSFYNNEISEKSEIFDDQFSVERPDGSNFTLKIRSTKLEDSAMYFCASTPLRETQYFGPGTRLLVL.

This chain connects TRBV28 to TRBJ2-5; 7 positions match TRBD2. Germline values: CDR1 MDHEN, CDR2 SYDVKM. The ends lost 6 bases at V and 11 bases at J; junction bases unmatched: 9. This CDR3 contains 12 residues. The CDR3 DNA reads TGTGCCAGCAGGAGCGGGGTTCAAGAGCAGTACTTC. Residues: CASRSGVQEQYF.

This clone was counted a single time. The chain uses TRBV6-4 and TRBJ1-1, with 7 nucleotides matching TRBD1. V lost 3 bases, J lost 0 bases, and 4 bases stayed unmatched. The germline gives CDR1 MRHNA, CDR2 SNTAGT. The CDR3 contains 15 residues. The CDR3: CASSERQGLNTEAFF. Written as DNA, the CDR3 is TGTGCCAGCAGTGAACGACAGGGACTGAACACTGAAGCTTTCTTT.

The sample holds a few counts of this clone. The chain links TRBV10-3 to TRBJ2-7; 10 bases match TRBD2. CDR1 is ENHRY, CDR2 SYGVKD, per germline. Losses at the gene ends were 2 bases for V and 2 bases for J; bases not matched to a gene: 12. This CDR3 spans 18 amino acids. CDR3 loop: CAISEGYSGRFTTYEQYF. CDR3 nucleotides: TGTGCCATCAGTGAGGGGTATAGCGGGAGGTTTACAACCTACGAGCAGTACTTC.

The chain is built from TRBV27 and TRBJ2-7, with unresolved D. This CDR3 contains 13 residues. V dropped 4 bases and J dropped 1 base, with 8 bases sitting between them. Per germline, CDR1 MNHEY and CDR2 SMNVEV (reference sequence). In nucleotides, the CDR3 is TGTGCCAGCAGTTATAGAAGATCCTACGAGCAGTACTTC. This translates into CASSYRRSYEQYF.

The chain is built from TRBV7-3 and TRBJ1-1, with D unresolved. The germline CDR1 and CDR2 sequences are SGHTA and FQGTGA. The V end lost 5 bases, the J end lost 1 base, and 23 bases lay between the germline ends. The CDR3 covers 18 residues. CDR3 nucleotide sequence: TGTGCCAGCAGCCCGACCCCCTTAGGTGAGCGATCGAACACTGAAGCTTTCTTT. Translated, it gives CASSPTPLGERSNTEAFF.

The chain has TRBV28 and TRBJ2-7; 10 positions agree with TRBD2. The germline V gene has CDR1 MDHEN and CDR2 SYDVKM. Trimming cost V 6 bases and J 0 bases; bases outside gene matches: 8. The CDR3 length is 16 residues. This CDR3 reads CASRTPGTSASYEQYF. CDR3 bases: TGTGCCAGCAGGACCCCCGGGACTAGCGCCTCCTACGAGCAGTACTTC.